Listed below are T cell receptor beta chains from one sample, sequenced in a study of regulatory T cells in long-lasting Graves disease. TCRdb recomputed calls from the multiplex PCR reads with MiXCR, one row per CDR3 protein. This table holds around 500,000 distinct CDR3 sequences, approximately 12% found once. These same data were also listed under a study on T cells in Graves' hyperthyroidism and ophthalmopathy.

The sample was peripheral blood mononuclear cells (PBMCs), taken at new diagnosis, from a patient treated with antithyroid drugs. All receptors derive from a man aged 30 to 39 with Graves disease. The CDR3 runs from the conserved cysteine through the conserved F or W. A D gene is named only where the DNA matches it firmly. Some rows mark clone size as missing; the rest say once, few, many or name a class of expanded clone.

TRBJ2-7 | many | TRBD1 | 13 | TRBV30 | CAWRDRGRNEQYF | TGTGCCTGGAGGGACAGGGGGCGCAACGAGCAGTACTTC
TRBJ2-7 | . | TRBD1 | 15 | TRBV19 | CASSPPGTGTYEQYF | TGTGCCAGTAGCCCACCCGGGACAGGGACTTACGAGCAGTACTTC
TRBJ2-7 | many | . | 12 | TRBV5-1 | CASSLVGYEQYF | TGTGCCAGCAGCTTAGTAGGGTACGAGCAGTACTTC
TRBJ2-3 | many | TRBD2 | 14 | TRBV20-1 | CSAQLAGATDTQYF | TGCAGTGCGCAACTAGCGGGAGCCACAGATACGCAGTATTTT
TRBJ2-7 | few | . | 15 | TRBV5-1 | CASSLSGRSSYEQYF | TGCGCCAGCAGCTTGTCGGGGAGGAGCTCCTACGAGCAGTACTTC
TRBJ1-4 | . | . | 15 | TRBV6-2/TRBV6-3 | CASSYPGERIEKLFF | TGTGCCAGCAGTTACCCCGGCGAGAGGATTGAAAAACTGTTTTTT
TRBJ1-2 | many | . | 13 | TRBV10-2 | CASSEWTPYGYTF | TGCGCCAGCAGTGAGTGGACACCCTATGGCTACACCTTC
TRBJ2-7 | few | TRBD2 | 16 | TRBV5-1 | CASSPGISGRSREQYF | TGCGCCAGCAGCCCGGGGATCAGCGGGAGGTCAAGAGAGCAGTACTTC
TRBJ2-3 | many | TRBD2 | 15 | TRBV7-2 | CASSLSAGAGDTQYF | TGTGCCAGCAGCTTAAGCGCGGGAGCAGGAGATACGCAGTATTTT
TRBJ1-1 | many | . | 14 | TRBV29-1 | CSVDQTGRHTEAFF | TGCAGCGTGGACCAAACAGGGAGGCACACTGAAGCTTTCTTT
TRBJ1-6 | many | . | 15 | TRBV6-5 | CASSYLGRTSSPLHF | TGTGCCAGCAGCTACCTCGGTCGGACGAGTTCACCCCTCCACTTT
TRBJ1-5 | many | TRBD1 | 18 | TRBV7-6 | CASSLGTTGGGSNQPQHF | TGTGCCAGCAGCCTTGGGACCACAGGGGGCGGCAGCAATCAGCCCCAGCATTTT
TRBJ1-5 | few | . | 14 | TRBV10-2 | CASRLGGSNQPQHF | TGCGCCAGCAGACTGGGAGGCAGCAATCAGCCCCAGCATTTT
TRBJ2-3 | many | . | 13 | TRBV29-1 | CSVDVTPTDTQYF | TGCAGCGTTGATGTGACTCCTACCGATACGCAGTATTTT
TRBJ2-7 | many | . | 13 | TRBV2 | CATRRGTSYEQYF | TGTGCCACTAGGCGCGGGACCTCCTACGAGCAGTACTTC
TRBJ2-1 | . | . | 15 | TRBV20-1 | CSARAPAVSYNEQFF | TGCAGTGCTAGAGCCCCTGCGGTCTCCTACAATGAGCAGTTCTTC
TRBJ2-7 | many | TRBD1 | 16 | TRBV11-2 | CASSALTGDFSYEQYF | TGTGCCAGCAGCGCCTTGACAGGGGACTTCTCCTACGAGCAGTACTTC
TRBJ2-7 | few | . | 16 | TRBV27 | CASSLSGGLGSYEQYF | TGTGCCAGCAGTTTATCTGGCGGGCTTGGCTCCTACGAGCAGTACTTC
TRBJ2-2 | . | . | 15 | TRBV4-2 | CASGQDPPFGGELFF | TGTGCCAGCGGCCAAGACCCGCCCTTCGGCGGGGAGCTGTTTTTT
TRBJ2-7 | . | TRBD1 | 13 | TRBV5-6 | CASHTYRGYEQYF | TGTGCCAGCCATACCTACAGGGGATACGAGCAGTACTTC
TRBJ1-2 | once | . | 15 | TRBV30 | CAWGVQGRLTYGYTF | TGTGCCTGGGGTGTACAAGGCAGGCTTACTTATGGCTACACCTTC
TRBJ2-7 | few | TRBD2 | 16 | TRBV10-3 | CAISERTSGRAHEQYF | TGTGCCATCAGTGAGCGGACTAGCGGGAGGGCCCACGAGCAGTACTTC
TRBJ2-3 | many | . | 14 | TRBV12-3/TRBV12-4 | CASSRVAVTDTQYF | TGTGCCAGCAGTCGAGTTGCGGTTACAGATACGCAGTATTTT
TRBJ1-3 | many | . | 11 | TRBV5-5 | CASSLKNTIYF | TGTGCCAGCAGCTTGAAAAACACCATATATTTT
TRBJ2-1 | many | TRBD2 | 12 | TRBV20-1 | CSAGGVKDEQFF | TGCAGTGCCGGGGGGGTCAAAGATGAGCAGTTCTTC
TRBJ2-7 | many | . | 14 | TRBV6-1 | CASSLLRDAGEQYF | TGTGCCAGCAGTCTGCTCCGGGATGCCGGCGAGCAGTACTTC
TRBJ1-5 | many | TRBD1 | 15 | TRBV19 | CATSGQGRDWKPQHF | TGTGCCACCTCTGGACAGGGTAGGGATTGGAAGCCCCAGCATTTT
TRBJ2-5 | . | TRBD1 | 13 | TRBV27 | CASRLGQGGTQYF | TGTGCCAGCAGACTTGGACAGGGGGGGACCCAGTACTTC
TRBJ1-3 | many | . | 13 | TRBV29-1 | CSVEDPGWNTIYF | TGCAGCGTTGAAGATCCGGGGTGGAACACCATATATTTT
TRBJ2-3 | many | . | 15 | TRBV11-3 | CASSLGRSSTDTQYF | TGTGCCAGCAGCTTAGGCCGGTCTAGCACAGATACGCAGTATTTT
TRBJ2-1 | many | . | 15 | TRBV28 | CASSSRDPRGVEQFF | TGTGCCAGCAGCTCTCGGGACCCTAGGGGAGTTGAGCAGTTCTTC
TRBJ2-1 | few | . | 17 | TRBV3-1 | CASSQGPPGTPDNEQFF | TGTGCCAGCAGCCAAGGACCTCCAGGGACACCAGACAATGAGCAGTTCTTC
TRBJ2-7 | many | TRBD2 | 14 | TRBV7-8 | CASSQLAGAYEQYF | TGTGCCAGCAGCCAATTAGCGGGAGCCTACGAGCAGTACTTC
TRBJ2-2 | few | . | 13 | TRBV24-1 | CATMVGDTGELFF | TGTGCCACCATGGTAGGGGACACCGGGGAGCTGTTTTTT
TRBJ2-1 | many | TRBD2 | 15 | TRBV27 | CASSSSGRAINEQFF | TGTGCCAGCAGTAGTAGCGGGAGGGCCATCAATGAGCAGTTCTTC
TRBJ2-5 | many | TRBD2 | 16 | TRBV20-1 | CSARVLSGSAGETQYF | TGCAGTGCTAGAGTTCTTAGCGGGAGTGCCGGAGAGACCCAGTACTTC
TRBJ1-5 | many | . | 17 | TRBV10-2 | CASSAKPGGYSNQPQHF | TGCGCCAGCTCCGCCAAGCCGGGAGGGTATAGCAATCAGCCCCAGCATTTT
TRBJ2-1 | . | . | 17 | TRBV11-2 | CASSSLFMSPPVGEQFF | TGTGCCAGCAGCTCCCTCTTTATGAGTCCCCCGGTAGGTGAGCAGTTCTTC
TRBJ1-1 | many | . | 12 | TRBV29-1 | CSVVGRGAEAFF | TGCAGCGTTGTCGGTCGGGGAGCGGAAGCTTTCTTT
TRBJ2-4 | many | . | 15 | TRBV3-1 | CASSQDTLAKNIQYF | TGTGCCAGCAGCCAAGATACTTTAGCCAAAAACATTCAGTACTTC
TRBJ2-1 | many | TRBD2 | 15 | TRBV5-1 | CASSLGSGRSNEQFF | TGCGCCAGCAGCTTGGGTAGCGGGAGGTCTAATGAGCAGTTCTTC
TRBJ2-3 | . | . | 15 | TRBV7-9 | CASSFQAAGTDTQYF | TGTGCCAGCAGCTTTCAAGCTGCGGGGACAGATACGCAGTATTTT
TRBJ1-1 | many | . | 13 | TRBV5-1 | CASSSQVNTEAFF | TGCGCCAGCAGCTCCCAAGTAAACACTGAAGCTTTCTTT
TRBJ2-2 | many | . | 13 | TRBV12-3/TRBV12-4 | CASSFGGTGELFF | TGTGCCAGCAGCTTTGGGGGCACCGGGGAGCTGTTTTTT
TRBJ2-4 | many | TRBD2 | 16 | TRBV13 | CASSPDRGSVKNIQYF | TGTGCCAGCAGCCCAGACCGCGGGAGCGTCAAAAACATTCAGTACTTC
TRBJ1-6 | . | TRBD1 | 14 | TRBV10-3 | CAIMAGGDNSPLHF | TGTGCCATCATGGCAGGGGGCGATAATTCACCCCTCCACTTT